The clone carrying this T cell receptor (beta chain) was found a few times. The sample belongs to a study of blood T cell repertoires in COVID-19. Study details: PBMCs, B-cell-depleted T cells, or T cells were the source of the cDNA or gDNA that made up the material.

The study recruited people aged 18 to 89 years across around 24 US areas. The method was immunoSEQ multiplex PCR; TCRdb's version includes in-frame clones alone and lacks a portion of them. The top ten hold less than 0.85% of the sample, which has 150,000 to 200,000 clones, around 91% seen once. V lost 2 bases and J lost 4; bases outside the gene matches: 9. There are 15 residues in the CDR3. In germline, CDR1 is SGHRS, CDR2 YFSETQ. This rearrangement joins TRBV5-1 to TRBJ2-7; the match to TRBD1 covers 7 bases. This receptor was taken from a woman aged 18-30 years who had recovered from COVID-19. Sequenced input: PBMCs or T cells enriched from blood (not recorded which). The DNA of the CDR3 is TGCGCCAGCAGCTTAGGCGACGCCAGGGGGTACGAGCAGTACTTC. Its translation: CASSLGDARGYEQYF.